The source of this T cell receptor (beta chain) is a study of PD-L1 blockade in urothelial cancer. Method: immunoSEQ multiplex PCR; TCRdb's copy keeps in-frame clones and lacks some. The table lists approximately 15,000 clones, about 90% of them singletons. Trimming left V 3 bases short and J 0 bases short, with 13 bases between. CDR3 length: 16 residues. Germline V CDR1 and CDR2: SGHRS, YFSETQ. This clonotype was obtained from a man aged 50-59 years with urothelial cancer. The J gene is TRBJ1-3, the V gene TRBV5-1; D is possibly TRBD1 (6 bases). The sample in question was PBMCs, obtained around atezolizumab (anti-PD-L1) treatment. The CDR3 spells CASSSRDRSSGNTIYF. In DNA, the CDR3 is TGCGCCAGCAGCTCGCGAGACAGGTCCTCTGGAAACACCATATATTTT.